This T cell receptor beta chain originates from a study of shared clonotypes between healthy human individuals. Sequencing used immunoSEQ multiplex PCR; TCRdb keeps in-frame clones, though not all of them. The sample consists of 2 million to 3 million clones, roughly 93% of them appearing once. Germline trimming cut 4 bases from V and 4 bases from J; bases unmatched to any gene: 7. Germline V gives CDR1 SGDLS, CDR2 YYNGEE. CDR3 length: 15 amino acids. V gene TRBV9 combines with J gene TRBJ2-7; 11 bases fit TRBD2. Material for sequencing was naive CD4+ T cells from PBMCs. Subset meaning: CD45RA+ positively selected. The TCR originated in a man between 18 and 29 years old in good health. Some clones in this sample may be carry-over from other donors' samples. The CDR3 sequence is CASSPRLAGWYEQYF. For the CDR3, the DNA is TGTGCCAGCAGCCCGAGACTAGCGGGATGGTACGAGCAGTACTTC.